This T cell receptor beta chain was identified during a study of T cells in Graves' hyperthyroidism and ophthalmopathy. The CDR3 has 12 residues. Between the trimmed V and J ends, which lost 5 bases and 6 bases, there was a span of 14 bases. Germline-derived CDR1 and CDR2 are GTSNPN and SVGIG (reference sequence). It was RNA transcripts that yielded the amplified TCR beta CDR3 regions. HTBI primers were used for first-round RT-PCR of the TCR CDR3. TCRdb reprocessed the multiplex PCR reads with MiXCR, giving one entry per CDR3 protein. Of roughly 740,000 distinct CDR3 sequences listed, about 16% are singletons.

The rearrangement links TRBV30 to TRBJ2-7; D might be TRBD2 (5 bases). The source material was blood. The clonotype originates from a man aged 18 to 30 with Graves' hyperthyroidism. CDR3 amino acids: CAWADSSSEQYF. In DNA, the CDR3 is TGTGCCTGGGCGGACTCCTCCAGCGAGCAGTACTTC.